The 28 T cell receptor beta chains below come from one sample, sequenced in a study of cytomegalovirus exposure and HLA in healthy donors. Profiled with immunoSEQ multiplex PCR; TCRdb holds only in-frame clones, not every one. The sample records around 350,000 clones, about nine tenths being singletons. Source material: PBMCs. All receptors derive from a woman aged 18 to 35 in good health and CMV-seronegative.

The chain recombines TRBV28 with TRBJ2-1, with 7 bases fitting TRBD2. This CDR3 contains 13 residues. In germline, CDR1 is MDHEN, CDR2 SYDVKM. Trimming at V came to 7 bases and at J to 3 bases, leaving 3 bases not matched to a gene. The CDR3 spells CASKGLRYNEQFF. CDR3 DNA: TGTGCCAGCAAGGGACTACGCTACAATGAGCAGTTCTTC.

CDR3: CASTLRGLLEKLFF. The CDR3, as DNA: TGTGCCAGCACCCTTAGGGGTCTTTTGGAAAAACTGTTTTTT. J is TRBJ1-4 and V is TRBV2; possibly TRBD1 for D (5 bases). The CDR3 consists of 14 residues. The germline V gene encodes CDR1 SNHLY and CDR2 FYNNEI. V lost 7 bases and J 8 bases, leaving 17 bases between the germline ends.

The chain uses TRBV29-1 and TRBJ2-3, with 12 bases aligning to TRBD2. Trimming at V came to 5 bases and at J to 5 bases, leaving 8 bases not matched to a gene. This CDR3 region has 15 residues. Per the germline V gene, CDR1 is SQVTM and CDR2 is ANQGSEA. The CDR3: CSVQRLAGAGDTQYF. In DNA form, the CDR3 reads TGCAGCGTTCAAAGACTAGCGGGAGCTGGAGATACGCAGTATTTT.

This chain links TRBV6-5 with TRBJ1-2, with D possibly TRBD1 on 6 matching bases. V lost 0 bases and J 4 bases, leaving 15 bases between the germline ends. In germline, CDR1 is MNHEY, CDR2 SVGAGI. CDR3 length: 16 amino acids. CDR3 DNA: TGTGCCAGCAGTTACTCTACACCAGGGGCCACCTATGGCTACACCTTC. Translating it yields CASSYSTPGATYGYTF.

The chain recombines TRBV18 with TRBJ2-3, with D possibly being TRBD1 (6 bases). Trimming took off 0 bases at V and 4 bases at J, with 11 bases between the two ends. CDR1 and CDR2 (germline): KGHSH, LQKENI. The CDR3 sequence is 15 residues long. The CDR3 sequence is CASSPPARGADTQYF. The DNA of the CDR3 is TGTGCCAGCTCACCACCGGCCAGGGGTGCAGATACGCAGTATTTT.

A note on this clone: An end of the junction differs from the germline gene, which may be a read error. CDR3 coding DNA: TGTGCCAGCAGCTTAGGTCAGGGTTACGGGCAGTACTTC. Its translation is CASSLGQGYGQYF. This rearrangement joins TRBV11-2 to TRBJ2-7, with D perhaps TRBD1 (5 bases). Germline loops: CDR1 SGHAT, CDR2 FQNNGV. The CDR3 is 13 residues long. Variable domain in full (rest from reference TRBV11-2 and TRBJ2-7): EAGVAQSPRYKIIEKRQSVAFWCNPISGHATLYWYQQILGQGPKLLIQFQNNGVVDDSQLPKDRFSAERLKGVDSTLKIQPAKLEDSAVYLCASSLGQGYGQYFGPGTRLTVT.

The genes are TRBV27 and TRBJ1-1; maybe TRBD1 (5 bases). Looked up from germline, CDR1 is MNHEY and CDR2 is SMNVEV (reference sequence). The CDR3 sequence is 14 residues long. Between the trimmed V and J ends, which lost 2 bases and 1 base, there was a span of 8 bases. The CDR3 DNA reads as TGTGCCAGCAGTTTAATGGGGCGGAACACTGAAGCTTTCTTT. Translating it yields CASSLMGRNTEAFF.

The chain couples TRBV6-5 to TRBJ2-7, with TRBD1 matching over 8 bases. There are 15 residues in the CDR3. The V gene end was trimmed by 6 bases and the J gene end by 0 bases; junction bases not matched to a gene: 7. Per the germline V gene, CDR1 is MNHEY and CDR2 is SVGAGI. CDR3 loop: CASRKYGTGSYEQYF. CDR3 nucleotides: TGTGCCAGCAGAAAATACGGGACAGGCTCCTACGAGCAGTACTTC.

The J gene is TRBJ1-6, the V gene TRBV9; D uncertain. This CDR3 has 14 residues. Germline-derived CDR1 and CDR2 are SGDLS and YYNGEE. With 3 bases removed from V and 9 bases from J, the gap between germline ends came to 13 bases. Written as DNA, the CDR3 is TGTGCCAGCAGCGCAGCCGGGGTCGGTTCACCCCTCCACTTT. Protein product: CASSAAGVGSPLHF. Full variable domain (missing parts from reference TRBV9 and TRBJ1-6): DSGVTQTPKHLITATGQRVTLRCSPRSGDLSVYWYQQSLDQGLQFLIQYYNGEERAKGNILERFSAQQFPDLHSELNLSSLELGDSALYFCASSAAGVGSPLHFGNGTRLTVT.

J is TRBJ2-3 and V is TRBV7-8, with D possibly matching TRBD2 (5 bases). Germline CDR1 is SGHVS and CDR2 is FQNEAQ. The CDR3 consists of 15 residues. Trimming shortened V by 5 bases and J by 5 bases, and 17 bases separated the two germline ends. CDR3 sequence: CASSKQYDYRDTQYF. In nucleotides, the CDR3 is TGTGCCAGCAGCAAACAGTACGACTACCGAGATACGCAGTATTTT.

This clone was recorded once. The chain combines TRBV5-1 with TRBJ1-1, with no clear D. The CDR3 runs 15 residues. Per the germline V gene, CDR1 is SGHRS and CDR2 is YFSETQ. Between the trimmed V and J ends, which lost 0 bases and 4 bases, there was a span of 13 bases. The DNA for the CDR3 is TGCGCCAGCAGCTTGGATGGAGGGCGGACCACTGAAGCTTTCTTT. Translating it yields CASSLDGGRTTEAFF.

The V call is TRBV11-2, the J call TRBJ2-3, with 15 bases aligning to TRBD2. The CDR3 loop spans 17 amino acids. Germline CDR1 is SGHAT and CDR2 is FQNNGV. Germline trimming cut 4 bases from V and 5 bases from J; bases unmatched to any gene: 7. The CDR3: CASSSGLAGGQKDTQYF. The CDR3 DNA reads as TGTGCCAGCAGCTCCGGACTAGCGGGGGGGCAGAAAGATACGCAGTATTTT.

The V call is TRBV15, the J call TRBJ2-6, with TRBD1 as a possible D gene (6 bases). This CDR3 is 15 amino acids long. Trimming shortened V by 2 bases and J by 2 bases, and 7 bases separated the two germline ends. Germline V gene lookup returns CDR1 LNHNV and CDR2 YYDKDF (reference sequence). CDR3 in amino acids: CATSRKGAGANVLTF. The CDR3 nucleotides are TGTGCCACCAGCAGAAAGGGGGCTGGGGCCAACGTCCTGACTTTC.

CDR3 sequence reads: CASRDYLKVTQYF. The CDR3 DNA reads as TGTGCCAGCCGGGACTACCTCAAGGTGACGCAGTATTTT. V is TRBV28 and J is TRBJ2-3; TRBD2 aligns across 7 bases. This CDR3 spans 13 amino acids. With 8 bases clipped from V and 9 bases from J, the junction kept 11 bases outside the gene matches. Germline V lookup: CDR1 MDHEN, CDR2 SYDVKM. The whole variable domain, remainder taken from reference TRBV28 and TRBJ2-3, is DVKVTQSSRYLVKRTGEKVFLECVQDMDHENMFWYRQDPGLGLRLIYFSYDVKMKEKGDIPEGYSVSREKKERFSLILESASTNQTSMYLCASRDYLKVTQYFGPGTRLTVL.

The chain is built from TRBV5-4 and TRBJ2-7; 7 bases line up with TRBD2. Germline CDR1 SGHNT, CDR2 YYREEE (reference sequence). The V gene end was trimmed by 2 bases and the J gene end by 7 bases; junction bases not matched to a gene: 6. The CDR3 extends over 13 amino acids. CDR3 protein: CASSFRLADEQYF. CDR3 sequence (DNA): TGTGCCAGCAGCTTTCGGCTAGCGGATGAGCAGTACTTC.

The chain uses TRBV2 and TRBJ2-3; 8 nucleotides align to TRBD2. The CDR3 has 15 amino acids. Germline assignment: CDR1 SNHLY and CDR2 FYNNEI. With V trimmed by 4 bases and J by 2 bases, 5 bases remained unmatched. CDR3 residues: CASSARGAFTDTQYF. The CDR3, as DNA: TGTGCCAGCAGTGCGCGGGGGGCCTTCACAGATACGCAGTATTTT.

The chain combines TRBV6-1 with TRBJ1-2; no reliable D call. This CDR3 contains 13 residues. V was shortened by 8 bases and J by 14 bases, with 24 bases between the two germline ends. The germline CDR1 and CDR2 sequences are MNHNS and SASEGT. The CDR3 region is CASQAPVNYEVTF. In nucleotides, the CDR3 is TGTGCCAGCCAAGCCCCAGTAAACTATGAGGTTACCTTC.

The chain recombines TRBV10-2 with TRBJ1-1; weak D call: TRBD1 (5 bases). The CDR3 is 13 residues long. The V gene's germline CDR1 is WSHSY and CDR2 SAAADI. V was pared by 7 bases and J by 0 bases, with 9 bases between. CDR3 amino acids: CASTQGMNTEAFF. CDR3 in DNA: TGCGCCAGCACCCAGGGAATGAACACTGAAGCTTTCTTT.

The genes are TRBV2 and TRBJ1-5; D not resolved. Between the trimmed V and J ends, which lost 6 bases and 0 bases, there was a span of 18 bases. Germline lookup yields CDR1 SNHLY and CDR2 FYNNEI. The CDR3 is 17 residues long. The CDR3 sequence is CASRETLRGNSNQPQHF. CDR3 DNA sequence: TGTGCCAGCAGAGAGACCTTGAGAGGGAATAGCAATCAGCCCCAGCATTTT.

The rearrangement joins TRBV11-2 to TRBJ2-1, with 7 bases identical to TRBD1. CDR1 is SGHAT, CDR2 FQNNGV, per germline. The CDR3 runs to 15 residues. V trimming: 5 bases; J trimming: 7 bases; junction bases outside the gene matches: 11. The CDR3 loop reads CASSRSRGSGNEQFF. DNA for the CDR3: TGTGCCAGCAGCCGTAGCAGGGGGTCTGGAAATGAGCAGTTCTTC.

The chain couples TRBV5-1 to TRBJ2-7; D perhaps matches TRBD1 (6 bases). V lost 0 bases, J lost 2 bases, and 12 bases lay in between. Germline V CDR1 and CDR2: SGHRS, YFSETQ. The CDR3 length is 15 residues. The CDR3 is CASSLVQGGTYEQYF. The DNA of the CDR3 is TGCGCCAGCAGCTTGGTTCAAGGGGGAACCTACGAGCAGTACTTC.

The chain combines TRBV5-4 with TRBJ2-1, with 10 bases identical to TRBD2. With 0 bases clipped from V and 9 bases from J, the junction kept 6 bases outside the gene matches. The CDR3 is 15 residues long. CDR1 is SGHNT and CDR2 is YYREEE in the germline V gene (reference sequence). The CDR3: CASSLARASGSEQFF. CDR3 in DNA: TGTGCCAGCAGCTTGGCCCGGGCTAGCGGGAGTGAGCAGTTCTTC.

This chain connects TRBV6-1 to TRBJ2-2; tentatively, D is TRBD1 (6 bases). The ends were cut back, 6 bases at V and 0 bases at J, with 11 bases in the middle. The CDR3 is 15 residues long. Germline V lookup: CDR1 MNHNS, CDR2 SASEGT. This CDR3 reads CASSGQIANTGELFF. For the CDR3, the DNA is TGTGCCAGCAGCGGACAGATCGCGAACACCGGGGAGCTGTTTTTT.

CDR3 sequence reads: CASSIAGGAETQYF. In DNA form, the CDR3 reads TGTGCCAGCTCCATAGCGGGAGGTGCAGAGACCCAGTACTTC. V and J are TRBV18 and TRBJ2-5; TRBD2 matches 10 bases. CDR1 and CDR2 from the germline V gene are KGHSH and LQKENI. J was trimmed by 4 bases and V by 6 bases; bases with no gene match: 5. The CDR3 is 14 amino acids.

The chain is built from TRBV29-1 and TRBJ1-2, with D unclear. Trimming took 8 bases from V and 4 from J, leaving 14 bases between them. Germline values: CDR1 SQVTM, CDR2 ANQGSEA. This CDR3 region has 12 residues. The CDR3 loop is CSHNTEGYGYTF. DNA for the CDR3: TGCAGCCATAATACTGAGGGCTATGGCTACACCTTC.

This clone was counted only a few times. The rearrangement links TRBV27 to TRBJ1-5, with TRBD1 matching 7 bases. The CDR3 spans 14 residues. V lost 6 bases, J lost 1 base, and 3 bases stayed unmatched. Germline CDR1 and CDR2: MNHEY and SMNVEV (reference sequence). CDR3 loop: CASRETGSNQPQHF. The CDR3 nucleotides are TGTGCCAGCAGGGAGACAGGGAGCAATCAGCCCCAGCATTTT.

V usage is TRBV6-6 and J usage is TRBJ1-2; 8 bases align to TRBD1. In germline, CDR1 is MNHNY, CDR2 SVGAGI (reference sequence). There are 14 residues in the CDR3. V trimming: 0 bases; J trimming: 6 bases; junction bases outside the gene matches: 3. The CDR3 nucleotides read TGTGCCAGCAGTTACTCCCAGGGGGCGCATGGCTACACCTTC. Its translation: CASSYSQGAHGYTF.

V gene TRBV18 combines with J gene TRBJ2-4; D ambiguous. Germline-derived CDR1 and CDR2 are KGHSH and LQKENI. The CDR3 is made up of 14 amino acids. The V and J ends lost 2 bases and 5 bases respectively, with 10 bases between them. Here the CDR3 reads CASSPSMSENIQYF. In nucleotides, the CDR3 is TGTGCCAGCTCACCAAGTATGTCAGAAAACATTCAGTACTTC.